Following are 12 T cell receptor beta chains from one sample sequenced in a study of blood T cell repertoires in COVID-19. The table came from immunoSEQ multiplex PCR; TCRdb's copy has only in-frame clones and leaves some out. The table records 150,000 to 200,000 clones, about 74% of them present only once. Sequenced material: peripheral blood. The source is a woman over 75 with acute or convalescent COVID-19.

The rearrangement uses TRBV10-3 and TRBJ2-7, with a possible D match to TRBD1 (6 bases). Looked up from germline, CDR1 is ENHRY and CDR2 is SYGVKD. CDR3 length equals 15 residues. Trimming shortened V by 0 bases and J by 7 bases, and 16 bases separated the two germline ends. The CDR3 nucleotides are TGTGCCATCAGTGAGTCGCTGTACGTAGGGGGTGAGCAGTACTTC. Encoded protein: CAISESLYVGGEQYF.

The rearrangement joins TRBV28 to TRBJ1-5; TRBD1 matches 7 bases. The V gene end was trimmed by 6 bases and the J gene end by 4 bases; junction bases not matched to a gene: 3. The V gene's germline CDR1 is MDHEN and CDR2 SYDVKM. The CDR3 loop spans 13 amino acids. The CDR3 region has the DNA TGTGCCAGCAGGGGACAGTGGAATCAGCCCCAGCATTTT. Translating gives CASRGQWNQPQHF.

J is TRBJ2-5 and V is TRBV30; D is uncertain. The CDR3 is 11 residues long. The germline V and J ends were trimmed by 0 bases and 4 bases, with 3 bases remaining between them. The germline CDR1 and CDR2 sequences are GTSNPN and SVGIG (reference sequence). The CDR3 sequence: CAWSVGETQYF. CDR3 nucleotides: TGTGCCTGGAGTGTCGGAGAGACCCAGTACTTC.

The chain uses TRBV19 and TRBJ1-5; 8 nucleotides match TRBD1. The germline V gene has CDR1 LNHDA and CDR2 SQIVND (reference sequence). The CDR3 runs 14 residues. V shed 6 bases, J shed 6 bases, and the junction held 7 bases outside the gene matches. The CDR3 loop reads CASRQDRGAQPQHF. In nucleotides, the CDR3 is TGTGCCAGTAGGCAAGACAGGGGCGCTCAGCCCCAGCATTTT.

The chain employs TRBV28 and TRBJ2-5; 7 bases agree with TRBD1. The CDR3 length is 15 residues. CDR1 is MDHEN and CDR2 is SYDVKM in the germline V gene. J gave up 5 bases and V 7 bases, and 13 bases lay outside the gene matches. For the CDR3, the DNA is TGTGCCAGCACCCCCTGGACAGGTGGCGGGGAGACCCAGTACTTC. This gives the protein CASTPWTGGGETQYF.

This rearrangement joins TRBV19 to TRBJ2-7; maybe TRBD2 (6 bases). The V end lost 6 bases, the J end lost 7 bases, and 16 bases lay between the germline ends. Germline V CDR1 and CDR2: LNHDA, SQIVND (reference sequence). The CDR3 covers 13 residues. The CDR3 region has the DNA TGTGCCAGTAGCCTGGCGGGACCTCGGGAGCAGTACTTC. Residues: CASSLAGPREQYF.

V is TRBV28 and J is TRBJ2-3; 11 bases agree with TRBD1. Trimming cost V 5 bases and J 4 bases; bases outside gene matches: 5. The CDR3 extends over 15 amino acids. Looked up from germline, CDR1 is MDHEN and CDR2 is SYDVKM. The CDR3 spells CASSLDRGLADTQYF. For the CDR3, the DNA is TGTGCCAGCAGTCTGGACAGGGGGCTGGCAGATACGCAGTATTTT. The full variable domain, completed using reference TRBV28 and TRBJ2-3, is DVKVTQSSRYLVKRTGEKVFLECVQDMDHENMFWYRQDPGLGLRLIYFSYDVKMKEKGDIPEGYSVSREKKERFSLILESASTNQTSMYLCASSLDRGLADTQYFGPGTRLTVL.

The gene calls are TRBV10-2 and TRBJ2-7; TRBD2 is a possible D gene (5 bases). CDR3 size: 15 residues. Trimming took 6 bases from V and 0 from J, leaving 15 bases between them. The germline V gene has CDR1 WSHSY and CDR2 SAAADI. This chain's CDR3 is CASRTITPLSYEQYF. The CDR3, as DNA: TGCGCCAGCAGGACTATCACCCCACTCTCCTACGAGCAGTACTTC.

The V and J genes are TRBV6-8 and TRBJ1-2; no reliable D call. Germline CDR1 is MNHGY and CDR2 is SAAAGT. The CDR3 contains 15 residues. The V and J ends lost 4 bases and 10 bases respectively, with 22 bases between them. The CDR3: CASSFPRDPPRDYTF. The DNA of the CDR3 is TGTGCCAGCAGTTTTCCGAGAGACCCCCCGCGGGACTACACCTTC.

The sample holds a few counts of this clone. The V gene is TRBV27, the J gene TRBJ1-6, with 7 bases identical to TRBD1. There are 13 residues in the CDR3. Trimming took 6 bases from V and 11 from J; bases not matched to a gene: 7. In germline, CDR1 is MNHEY, CDR2 SMNVEV (reference sequence). The CDR3 DNA follows: TGTGCCAGCAGCCAGTGGGGGACAGCACCCCTCCACTTT. Translating it yields CASSQWGTAPLHF.

This sequence joins TRBV11-2 and TRBJ1-1, with D tentatively TRBD1 (5 bases). V lost 5 bases and J lost 1, with 8 bases in between. There are 13 residues in the CDR3. CDR1 and CDR2 (germline): SGHAT, FQNNGV. CDR3 loop: CASSIRGNTEAFF. The CDR3, as DNA: TGTGCCAGCAGCATTAGGGGGAACACTGAAGCTTTCTTT. The full variable domain, with the rest looked up from reference TRBV11-2 and TRBJ1-1, is EAGVAQSPRYKIIEKRQSVAFWCNPISGHATLYWYQQILGQGPKLLIQFQNNGVVDDSQLPKDRFSAERLKGVDSTLKIQPAKLEDSAVYLCASSIRGNTEAFFGQGTRLTVV.

This rearrangement joins TRBV5-1 to TRBJ1-3, with 7 bases matching TRBD1. This CDR3 spans 14 amino acids. Germline V gene lookup returns CDR1 SGHRS and CDR2 YFSETQ. The junction had 3 bases not matched to a gene; V was cut back by 4 bases and J by 2 bases. This chain's CDR3 is CASSTGTAGNTIYF. DNA of the CDR3: TGCGCCAGCAGCACGGGGACAGCTGGAAACACCATATATTTT.